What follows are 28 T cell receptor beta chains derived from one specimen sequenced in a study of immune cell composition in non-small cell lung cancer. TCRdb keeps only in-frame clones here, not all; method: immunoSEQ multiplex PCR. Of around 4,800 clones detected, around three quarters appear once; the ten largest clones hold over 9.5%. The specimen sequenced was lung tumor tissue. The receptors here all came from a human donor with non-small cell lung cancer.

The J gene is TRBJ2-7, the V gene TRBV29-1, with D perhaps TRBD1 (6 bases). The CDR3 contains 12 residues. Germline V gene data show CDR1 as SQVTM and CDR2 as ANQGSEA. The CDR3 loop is CRPTGDAYEQYF. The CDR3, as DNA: TGCAGACCGACAGGCGACGCCTACGAGCAGTACTTC.

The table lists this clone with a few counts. The CDR3 bases are TGTGCCAGCAGTAGGGGGTATGGCTACACCTTC. It encodes CASSRGYGYTF. This chain joins TRBV6-1 and TRBJ1-2; possible D gene TRBD1, 6 bases. The CDR3 has 11 residues. The germline V gene encodes CDR1 MNHNS and CDR2 SASEGT. Between the trimmed V and J ends, which lost 5 bases and 5 bases, there was a span of 6 bases.

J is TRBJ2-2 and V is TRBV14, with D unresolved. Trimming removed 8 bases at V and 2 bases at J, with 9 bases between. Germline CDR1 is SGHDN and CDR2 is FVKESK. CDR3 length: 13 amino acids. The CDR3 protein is CASSRGNTGELFF. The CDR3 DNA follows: TGTGCCAGCTCCAGAGGAAACACCGGGGAGCTGTTTTTT.

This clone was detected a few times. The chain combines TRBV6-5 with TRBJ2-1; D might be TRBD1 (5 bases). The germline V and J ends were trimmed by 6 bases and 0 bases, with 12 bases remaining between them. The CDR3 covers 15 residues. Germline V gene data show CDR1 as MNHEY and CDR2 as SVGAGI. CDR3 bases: TGTGCCAGCAGAGACAGCGTTAGCTCCTACAATGAGCAGTTCTTC. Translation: CASRDSVSSYNEQFF.

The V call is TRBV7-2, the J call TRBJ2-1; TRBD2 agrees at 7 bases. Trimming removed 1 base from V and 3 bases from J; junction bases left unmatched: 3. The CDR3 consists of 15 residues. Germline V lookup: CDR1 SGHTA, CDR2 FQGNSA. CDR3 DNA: TGTGCCAGCAGCTTAGGACTAGCTATCTACAATGAGCAGTTCTTC. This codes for CASSLGLAIYNEQFF. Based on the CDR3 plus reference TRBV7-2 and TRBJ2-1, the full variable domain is GAGVSQSPSNKVTEKGKDVELRCDPISGHTALYWYRQSLGQGLEFLIYFQGNSAPDKSGLPSDRFSAERTGGSVSTLTIQRTQQEDSAVYLCASSLGLAIYNEQFFGPGTRLTVL.

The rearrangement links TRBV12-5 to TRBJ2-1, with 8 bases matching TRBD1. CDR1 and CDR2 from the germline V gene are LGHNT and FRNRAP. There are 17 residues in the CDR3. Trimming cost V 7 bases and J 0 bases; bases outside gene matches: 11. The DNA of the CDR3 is TGTGCTAGTGAAGATCCAGGGGGCGATGGCTCCTACAATGAGCAGTTCTTC. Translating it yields CASEDPGGDGSYNEQFF.

CDR3 residues: CSVPTDRGRSETQYF. The CDR3 region has the DNA TGCAGCGTCCCAACGGACAGGGGGCGATCAGAGACCCAGTACTTC. The J gene is TRBJ2-5, the V gene TRBV29-1; 11 bases map to TRBD1. CDR1 and CDR2 (germline): SQVTM, ANQGSEA. The V gene end was trimmed by 6 bases and the J gene end by 4 bases; junction bases not matched to a gene: 10. The length of the CDR3 is 15 residues.

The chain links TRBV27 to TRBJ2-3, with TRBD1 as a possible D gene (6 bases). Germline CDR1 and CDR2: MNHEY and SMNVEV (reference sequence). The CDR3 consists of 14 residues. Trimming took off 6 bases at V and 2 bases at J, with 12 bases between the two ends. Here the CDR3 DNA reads TGTGCCAGCAGACCGGACAGAACCACAGATACGCAGTATTTT. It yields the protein CASRPDRTTDTQYF.

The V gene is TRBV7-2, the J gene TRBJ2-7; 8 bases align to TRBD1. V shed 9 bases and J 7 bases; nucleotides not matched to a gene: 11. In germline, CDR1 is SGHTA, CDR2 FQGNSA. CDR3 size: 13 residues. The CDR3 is CASRTGGRKEQYF. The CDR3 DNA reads TGTGCCAGTCGAACAGGGGGAAGAAAAGAGCAGTACTTC.

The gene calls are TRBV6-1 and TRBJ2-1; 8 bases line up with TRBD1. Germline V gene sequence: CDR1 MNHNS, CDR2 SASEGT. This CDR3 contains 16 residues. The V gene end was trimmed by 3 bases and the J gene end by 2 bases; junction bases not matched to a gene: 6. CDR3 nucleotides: TGTGCCAGCAGTGACCTAGACAGGGGCCCCTACAATGAGCAGTTCTTC. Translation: CASSDLDRGPYNEQFF.

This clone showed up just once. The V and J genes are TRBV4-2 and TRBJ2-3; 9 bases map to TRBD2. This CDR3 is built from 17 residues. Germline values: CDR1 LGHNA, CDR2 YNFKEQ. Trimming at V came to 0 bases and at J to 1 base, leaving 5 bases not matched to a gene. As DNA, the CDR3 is TGTGCCAGCAGCCAAGATCGAGCGGGGGGCGGCACAGATACGCAGTATTTT. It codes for CASSQDRAGGGTDTQYF.

The CDR3 region is CASSFPRGPSYNEQFF. CDR3 nucleotide sequence: TGTGCCAGCAGTTTTCCTAGGGGCCCCTCCTACAATGAGCAGTTCTTC. This chain joins TRBV28 and TRBJ2-1, with D tentatively TRBD1 (5 bases). Germline V gives CDR1 MDHEN, CDR2 SYDVKM. The CDR3 totals 16 residues. The V end was cut by 3 bases, the J end by 0 bases, with 12 bases between.

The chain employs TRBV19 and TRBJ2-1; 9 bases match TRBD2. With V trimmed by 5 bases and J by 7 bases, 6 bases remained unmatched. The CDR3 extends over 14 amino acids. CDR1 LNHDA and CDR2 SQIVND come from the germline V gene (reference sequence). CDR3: CASSLRGGWNEQFF. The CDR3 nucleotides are TGTGCCAGTAGTTTGCGGGGGGGCTGGAATGAGCAGTTCTTC.

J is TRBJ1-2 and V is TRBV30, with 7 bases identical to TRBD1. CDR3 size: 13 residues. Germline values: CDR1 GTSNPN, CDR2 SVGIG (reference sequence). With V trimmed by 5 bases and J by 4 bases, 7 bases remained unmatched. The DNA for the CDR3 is TGTGCCTGGGGTAGACAGGGCTTCTATGGCTACACCTTC. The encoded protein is CAWGRQGFYGYTF. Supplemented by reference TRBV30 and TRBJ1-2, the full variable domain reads SQTIHQWPATLVQPVGSPLSLECTVEGTSNPNLYWYRQAAGRGLQLLFYSVGIGQISSEVPQNLSASRPQDRQFILSSKKLLLSDSGFYLCAWGRQGFYGYTFGSGTRLTVV.

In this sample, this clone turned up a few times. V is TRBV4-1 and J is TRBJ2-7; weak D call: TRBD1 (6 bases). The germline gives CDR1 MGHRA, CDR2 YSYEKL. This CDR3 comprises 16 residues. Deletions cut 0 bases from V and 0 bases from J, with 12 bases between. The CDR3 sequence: CASSQDDRSGSYEQYF. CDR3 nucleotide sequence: TGCGCCAGCAGCCAAGATGACAGGAGCGGCTCCTACGAGCAGTACTTC.

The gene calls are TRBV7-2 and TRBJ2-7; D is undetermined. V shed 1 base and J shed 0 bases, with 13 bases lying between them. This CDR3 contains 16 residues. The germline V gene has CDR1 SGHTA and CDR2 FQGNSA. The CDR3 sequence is CASSLDSSSSSYEQYF. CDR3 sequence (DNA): TGTGCCAGCAGCTTAGATAGCTCCTCAAGCTCCTACGAGCAGTACTTC.

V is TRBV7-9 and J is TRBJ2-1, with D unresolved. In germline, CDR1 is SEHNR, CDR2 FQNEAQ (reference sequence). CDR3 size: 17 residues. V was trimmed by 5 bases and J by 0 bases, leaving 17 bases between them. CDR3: CASSHETEPRSYNEQFF. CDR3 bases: TGTGCCAGCAGCCACGAAACTGAGCCCCGCTCCTACAATGAGCAGTTCTTC. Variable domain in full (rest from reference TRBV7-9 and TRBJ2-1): DTGVSQNPRHKITKRGQNVTFRCDPISEHNRLYWYRQTLGQGPEFLTYFQNEAQLEKSRLLSDRFSAERPKGSFSTLEIQRTEQGDSAMYLCASSHETEPRSYNEQFFGPGTRLTVL.

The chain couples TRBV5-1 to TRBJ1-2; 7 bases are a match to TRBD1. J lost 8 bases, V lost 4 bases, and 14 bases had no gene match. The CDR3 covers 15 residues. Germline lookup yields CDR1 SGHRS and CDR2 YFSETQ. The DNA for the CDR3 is TGCGCCAGCAGCCCGACCCTACAGGGGAGAGGAGGCTACACCTTC. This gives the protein CASSPTLQGRGGYTF.

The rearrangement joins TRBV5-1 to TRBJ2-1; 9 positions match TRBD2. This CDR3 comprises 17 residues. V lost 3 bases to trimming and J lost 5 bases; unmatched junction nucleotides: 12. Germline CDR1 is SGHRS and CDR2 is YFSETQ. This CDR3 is CASSSVPGTSSDNEQFF. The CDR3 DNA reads TGCGCCAGCAGCTCCGTACCCGGGACTAGCTCAGACAATGAGCAGTTCTTC.

The CDR3 spells CASGGNGNTIYF. The CDR3 DNA sequence: TGTGCCAGCGGAGGGAATGGAAACACCATATATTTT. The rearrangement links TRBV11-2 to TRBJ1-3; D is unresolved. V was shortened by 8 bases and J by 3 bases, with 8 bases between the two germline ends. The germline V gene has CDR1 SGHAT and CDR2 FQNNGV. This CDR3 is 12 amino acids long.

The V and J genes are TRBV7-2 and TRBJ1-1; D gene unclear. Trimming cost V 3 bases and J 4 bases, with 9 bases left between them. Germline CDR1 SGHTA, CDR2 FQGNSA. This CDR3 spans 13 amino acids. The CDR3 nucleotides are TGTGCCAGCAGCTTCGAGGTTCCCACTGAAGCTTTCTTT. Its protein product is CASSFEVPTEAFF.

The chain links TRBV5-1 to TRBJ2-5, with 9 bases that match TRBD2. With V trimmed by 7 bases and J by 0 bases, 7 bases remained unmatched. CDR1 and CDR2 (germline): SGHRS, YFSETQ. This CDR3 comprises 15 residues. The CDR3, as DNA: TGCGCCAGCGAAGCGGGGGGCACTCACCAAGAGACCCAGTACTTC. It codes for CASEAGGTHQETQYF. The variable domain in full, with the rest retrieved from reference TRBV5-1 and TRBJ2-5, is KAGVTQTPRYLIKTRGQQVTLSCSPISGHRSVSWYQQTPGQGLQFLFEYFSETQRNKGNFPGRFSGRQFSNSRSEMNVSTLELGDSALYLCASEAGGTHQETQYFGPGTRLLVL.

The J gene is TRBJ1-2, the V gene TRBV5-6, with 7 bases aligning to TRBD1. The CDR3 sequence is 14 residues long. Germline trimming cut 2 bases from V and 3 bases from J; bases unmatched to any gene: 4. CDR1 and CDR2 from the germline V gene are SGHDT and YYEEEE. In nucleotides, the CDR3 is TGTGCCAGCAGCTTTGGGACAGCTTACTATGGCTACACCTTC. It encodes CASSFGTAYYGYTF.

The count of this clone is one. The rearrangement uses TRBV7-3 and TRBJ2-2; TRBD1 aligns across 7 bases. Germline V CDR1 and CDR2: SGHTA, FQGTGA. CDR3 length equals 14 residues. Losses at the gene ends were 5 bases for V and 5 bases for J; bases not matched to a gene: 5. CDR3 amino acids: CASSRDRETGELFF. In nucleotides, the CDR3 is TGTGCCAGCAGCCGCGACAGGGAAACCGGGGAGCTGTTTTTT.

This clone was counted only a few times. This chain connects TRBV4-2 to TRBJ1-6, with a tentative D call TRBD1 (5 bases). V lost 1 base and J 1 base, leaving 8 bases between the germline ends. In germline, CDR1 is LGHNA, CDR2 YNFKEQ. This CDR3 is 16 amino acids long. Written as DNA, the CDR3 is TGTGCCAGCAGCCAAGCCCAGGGTTCCTATAATTCACCCCTCCACTTT. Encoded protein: CASSQAQGSYNSPLHF.

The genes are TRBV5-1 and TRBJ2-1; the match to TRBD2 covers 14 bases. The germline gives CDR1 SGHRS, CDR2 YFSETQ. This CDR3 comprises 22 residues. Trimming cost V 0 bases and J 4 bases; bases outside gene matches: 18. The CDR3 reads CASSLAEGAGTSGSRGYNEQFF. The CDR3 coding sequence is TGCGCCAGCAGCTTGGCCGAGGGAGCCGGGACTAGCGGGAGTAGGGGTTACAATGAGCAGTTCTTC.

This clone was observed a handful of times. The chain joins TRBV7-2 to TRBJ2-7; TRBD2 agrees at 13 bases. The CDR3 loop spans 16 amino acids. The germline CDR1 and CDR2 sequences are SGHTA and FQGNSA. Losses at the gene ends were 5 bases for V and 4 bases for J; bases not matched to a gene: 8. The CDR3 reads CASSPRTSGSGYEQYF. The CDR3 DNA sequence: TGTGCCAGCAGCCCACGGACTAGCGGGAGTGGGTACGAGCAGTACTTC.

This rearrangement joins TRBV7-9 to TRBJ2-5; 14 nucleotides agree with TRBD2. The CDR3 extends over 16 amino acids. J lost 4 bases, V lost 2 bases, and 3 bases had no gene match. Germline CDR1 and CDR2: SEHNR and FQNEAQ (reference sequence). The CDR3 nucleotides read TGTGCCAGCAGCTTAACCGGGACTAGCGGGGGAGAGACCCAGTACTTC. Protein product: CASSLTGTSGGETQYF.